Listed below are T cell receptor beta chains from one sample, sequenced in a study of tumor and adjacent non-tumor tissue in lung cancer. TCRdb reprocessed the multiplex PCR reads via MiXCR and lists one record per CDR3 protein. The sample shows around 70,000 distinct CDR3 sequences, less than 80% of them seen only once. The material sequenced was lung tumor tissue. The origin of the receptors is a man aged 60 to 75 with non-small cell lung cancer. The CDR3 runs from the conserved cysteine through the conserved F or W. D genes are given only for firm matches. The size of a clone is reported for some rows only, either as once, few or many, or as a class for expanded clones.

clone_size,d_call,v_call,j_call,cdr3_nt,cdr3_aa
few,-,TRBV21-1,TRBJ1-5,TGTGCCAGCAGCAAGCCCGGTCAGCCCCAGCATTTT,CASSKPGQPQHF
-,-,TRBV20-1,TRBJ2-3,TGCAGTGCTAGCTCACAGGCTGCTCTTGGCAATCAGCCCCAGTATTTT,CSASSQAALGNQPQYF
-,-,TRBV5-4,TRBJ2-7,TGTACCAGCAGCTGCCGACTAGGCGGCGAGCAGTACTTC,CTSSCRLGGEQYF
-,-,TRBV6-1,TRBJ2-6,TGTGTCAGCAGTGACAACTCTGGGGTCAACGTCCTTACTTTC,CVSSDNSGVNVLTF
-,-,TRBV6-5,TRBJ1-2,TGTGCCAGCAGTTACACGATCGGGGACTATGGCTACAACTTC,CASSYTIGDYGYNF
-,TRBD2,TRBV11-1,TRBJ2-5,TGTGCCAGCAGCCTCCCGTGGACTAGGCCAAGCCAAGAGACACAGTACTTC,CASSLPWTRPSQETQYF
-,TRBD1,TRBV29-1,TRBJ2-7,TGTAGCGTTGAAAACCCCGGAAGGGGGCTTGACGATCAGTACTTC,CSVENPGRGLDDQYF
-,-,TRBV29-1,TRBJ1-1,TGCAGTGGACAACTGGGGTGGGGGATGAACACTGAAGCTTTCTTT,CSGQLGWGMNTEAFF
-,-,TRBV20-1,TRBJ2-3,TGCAGTGTGTCCTCCGGGGCATGCCATCAGCCCCAGTATTTT,CSVSSGACHQPQYF
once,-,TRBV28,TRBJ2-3,TGTGCCAGCAGTCTTGGGGTAGGAGATATGCAGTATTTT,CASSLGVGDMQYF
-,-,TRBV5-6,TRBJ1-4,TGTGCCACCAGCTTTTCGGGACGGGGAGGTGAAAAACTGTTTTTT,CATSFSGRGGEKLFF
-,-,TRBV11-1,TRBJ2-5,TGTGCGAGCAGCTTGAGGGGCACACACAGGGTGCGGGCCCAGTACTTC,CASSLRGTHRVRAQYF
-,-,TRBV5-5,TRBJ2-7,TGTGCCAGTAGCGGCCAAGGGGGTGACCTTATGATGCACAAGCAGTATTTC,CASSGQGGDLMMHKQYF
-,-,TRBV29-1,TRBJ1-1,TGCAGTGCCCCGCCCGTTGGGTCGAACACTGGAGCTTTCTTT,CSAPPVGSNTGAFF
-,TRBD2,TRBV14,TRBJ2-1,TGTGTCAGCAGCCATGCTAGCGGGAGTGGAAATGAGCAGTTCTTC,CVSSHASGSGNEQFF
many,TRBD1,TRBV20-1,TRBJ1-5,TGCAGTACAGACAGGGTTGGCAATCAGCCCCAGCATTTT,CSTDRVGNQPQHF
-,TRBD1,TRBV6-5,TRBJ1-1,TGTGCCAGCAGTTACTCCCACAGGGGTGGGGCTGAAGCTTTTTTC,CASSYSHRGGAEAFF
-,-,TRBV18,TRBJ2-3,TGTGCCAGCTCACCACCGGGGTCGAAAGATACGCAGTATTTT,CASSPPGSKDTQYF
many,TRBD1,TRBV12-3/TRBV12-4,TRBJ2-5,TGTGCCAGCAGTCTCGGGGACAGGGGAGACAGAGCCCAGTACTTC,CASSLGDRGDRAQYF
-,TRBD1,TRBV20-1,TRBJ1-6,TGCATTGCTAGCCCGACAGGGGTTGGTGGCTCACCCCTCCACTTT,CIASPTGVGGSPLHF
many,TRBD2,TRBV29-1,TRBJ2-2,TGCAGCGTGGGGGTCCTAGCGGACACCGGGGAGCTGTTTTTT,CSVGVLADTGELFF
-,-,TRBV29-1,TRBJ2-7,TGCAGTACTCAGGGAGGCAGGGGTGGGTACGAGCAGTACTTC,CSTQGGRGGYEQYF
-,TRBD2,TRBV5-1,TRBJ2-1,TGCGCCAGCAGCCCCGGGGGGGATGAGCAGTTCTTC,CASSPGGDEQFF
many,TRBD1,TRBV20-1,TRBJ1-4,TGCAGTGCTAGGGGAATGGGACAGGGAATGGGTGAAAAACTGTTTTTT,CSARGMGQGMGEKLFF
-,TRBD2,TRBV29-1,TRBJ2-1,TGCAGCGTTGATTTAGCTAGCGGTATCTACAATGAGCTGTTCTTC,CSVDLASGIYNELFF
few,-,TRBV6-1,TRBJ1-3,TGTGCCGCCTACCGGTTGGGCAGGGAATACTCTGGAAAGACCATATATTTT,CAAYRLGREYSGKTIYF
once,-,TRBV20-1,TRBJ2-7,TGCAGTGTAAGAGTGGCTAGTGGGCTAATGGGCGAGCAGTACTTC,CSVRVASGLMGEQYF
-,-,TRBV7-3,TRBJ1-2,TGTGTCAGCAGCGCGGACGGAGTCGCGGGCTACACCTTC,CVSSADGVAGYTF
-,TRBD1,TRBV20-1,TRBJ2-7,TGCAGTACTAGGGGCGGGACAGGGGGGTACGAGCAGTACTTC,CSTRGGTGGYEQYF
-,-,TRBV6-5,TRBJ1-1,TGTACTAGCAGTCAATCGAGAAGGGGAGGAACTGAAGCTTTCTTT,CTSSQSRRGGTEAFF
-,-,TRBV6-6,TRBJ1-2,TGTGCCAGCAGTTTCAGAAAACGTGGCTACACCTTC,CASSFRKRGYTF
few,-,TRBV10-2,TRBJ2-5,TGCGCCAGAAGCGTGATGGTACAAGAGACCCAGTACTTC,CARSVMVQETQYF
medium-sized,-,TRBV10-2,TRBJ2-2,TGCGCCAGCAACCCGTCATCCCCCGGGGAGCTGTTTTTT,CASNPSSPGELFF
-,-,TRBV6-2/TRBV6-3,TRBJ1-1,TGTGCCACCAAGATAAACCTGAACACTGAAGCTTTCTTT,CATKINLNTEAFF
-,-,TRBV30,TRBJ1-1,TGTGACTGGAGTGTACAGGGCACTGAAGCTTTCTTT,CDWSVQGTEAFF
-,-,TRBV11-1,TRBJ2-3,TGTGCCAGCAGCCGCGGGGCAGGGGCCACGTTTGATACGCAGTATTTT,CASSRGAGATFDTQYF
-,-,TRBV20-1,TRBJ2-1,TGCAGTGCTTACCAGGAAGAAAGCTCCTACAATGAGCACTTCTTC,CSAYQEESSYNEHFF
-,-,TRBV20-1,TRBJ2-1,TGCAGTGCATACCACGAAGAAAGCTCCTACAATGAGCAGTTATTC,CSAYHEESSYNEQLF
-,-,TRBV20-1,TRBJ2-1,TGCAGTGCTTCACGGGAGACTTACAATGAGCAGTTCTTC,CSASRETYNEQFF
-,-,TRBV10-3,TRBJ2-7,TGTGACATCGGCCCGGGGTCCTACGAGCAGCACTTC,CDIGPGSYEQHF
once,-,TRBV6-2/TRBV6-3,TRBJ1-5,TGTGCCAGCAAAAGAGGGAATCAGCCCCAGCGTTTT,CASKRGNQPQRF
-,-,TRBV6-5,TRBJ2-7,TGTGCCAGCAGTACGGGGGCTAACGAGCAGTACTTC,CASSTGANEQYF
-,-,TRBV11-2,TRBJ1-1,TGTGCCAGCAGCCGATCGCGGGGGGGGGGCACTGAAGCTTTCTTT,CASSRSRGGGTEAFF
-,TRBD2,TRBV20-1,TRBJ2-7,TGCAGTGCCGCCGAGGCTAGCGGGGCTTCCTGCGAGCAGTACTTC,CSAAEASGASCEQYF
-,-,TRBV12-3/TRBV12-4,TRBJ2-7,TGTGTCAGCGGAAAGACCTACGAGCAGTACTTC,CVSGKTYEQYF
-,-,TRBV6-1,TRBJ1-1,TGTGCCAGCAGTGATGATAGGGGGAACATTGAAGCTTTCTTT,CASSDDRGNIEAFF
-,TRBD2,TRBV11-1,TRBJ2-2,TGTGCCAGCAGCTTAGCCAGCGGGACCTGGGAGCTGTTTTTT,CASSLASGTWELFF
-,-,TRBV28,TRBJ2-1,TGTGTCAGCAGTTTACTAGGTGGCGAGGGCGATGAGCAGTTCTTC,CVSSLLGGEGDEQFF
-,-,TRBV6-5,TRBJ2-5,TGTGCCAGCAGTTACTCTACGGTAGCGGCCCAAGAGACGCAGTACTTC,CASSYSTVAAQETQYF
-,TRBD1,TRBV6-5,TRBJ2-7,TGTGCCGGCAGTTACTCCGGGGACAGTTCCTACGAGCAATACTTC,CAGSYSGDSSYEQYF
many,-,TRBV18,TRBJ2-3,TGTGCCAGCTCCGACTACACGACTAGCACAGATACGCAGTATTTT,CASSDYTTSTDTQYF
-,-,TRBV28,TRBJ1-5,TGTGCCAACAGCCAAGACCCGGGCCAGCCCCAGCATTTT,CANSQDPGQPQHF
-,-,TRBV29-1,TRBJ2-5,TGCAGCGTTAGGACCTCAAGCATAGAGATCCAGTACTTC,CSVRTSSIEIQYF
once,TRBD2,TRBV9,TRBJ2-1,TGTGCCAGCAGCGGACTAGCGGGAGTCACCTACAATGAGCAGTTCTTC,CASSGLAGVTYNEQFF